The T cell receptor (beta chain) under discussion was sequenced for a study of ipilimumab plus nivolumab after autologous stem cell transplantation (dated by TCRdb to about 2021). In terms of the full investigation: A median of 5 ipilimumab doses and 8 or 9 nivolumab doses was received by trial patients. Patients undergoing autologous transplant for high-risk diffuse large B cell lymphoma, mature T cell lymphoma, or multiple myeloma were enrolled in the trial. The intent-to-treat population of the trial was made up of under 40 patients. Included in the myeloma cohort were high-risk transplant-naive patients as well as patients relapsing within 3 years of a first autologous transplant.

With respect to this clone: No antigen is known for it. Base qualities are not at hand, and no much larger clone is one base apart.

V trim: 6 bases; J trim: 1 base; unmatched bases: 11. The CDR1 and CDR2 encoded by the germline V gene (reference sequence) are LNHDA and SQIVND. Measured from the cysteine to the phenylalanine, the CDR3 is 16 residues long. CDR3 DNA only is kept here, 48 bases in frame from base 1. The investigation overall reported the following: Combined checkpoint inhibition appeared tolerable as post-transplant consolidation, according to the authors' conclusion. The authors stated that profiles of the T cell receptor repertoire, regulatory T cell phenotype and gut microbiota provided a biologic rationale for studying this approach further.

Library creation used the immunoSEQ multiplex PCR assay. Entries here come from immuneACCESS through TCRdb and include only in-frame sequences with V and J called. Some clones fail to appear in such tables; in the studies checked, an unresolved V gene covers under half of the shortfall, and the cause of the remainder is unknown. This sample comprises more than 9,000 clones, 60% to 70% of them detected only once. The ten largest clones capture less than 20% of the sample. Checkpoint therapy began 14 to 28 days after autologous transplant, with ipilimumab given at 1 mg/kg intravenously on day 1 of selected weeks. Nivolumab was administered at 3 mg/kg intravenously on day 1 of weeks 1, 4, 7, 10, and every two weeks through week 26. The study was a Phase Ib clinical trial testing combined checkpoint inhibition with ipilimumab and nivolumab as consolidation after autologous stem cell transplantation.

Sequences were derived from PBMCs, sampled in a trial of ipilimumab plus nivolumab as post-transplant consolidation. The sequence came from a female donor with multiple myeloma. The V and J segments used are TRBV19 and TRBJ1-2; the junction holds 7 bases that match TRBD1. The CDR3 region reads CASSYSTGNFNYGYTF. The nucleotide sequence is TGTGCCAGTAGCTACTCGACAGGGAACTTTAACTATGGCTACACCTTC.